The 31 T cell receptor beta chains below come from one sample, sequenced in a study of blood T cell repertoires in COVID-19. Repertoires were generated with immunoSEQ multiplex PCR, while TCRdb's copy carries only in-frame clones and drops some. The sample lists about 15,000 clones; around 83% were seen once. Sequenced: peripheral blood. The source of these receptors is a woman aged 45-59 years with active or convalescent COVID-19.

This chain uses TRBV15 with TRBJ1-5; TRBD1 agrees at 7 bases. V dropped 3 bases and J dropped 2; count of bases not matched to a gene: 1. This CDR3 has 14 residues. Looked up from germline, CDR1 is LNHNV and CDR2 is YYDKDF (reference sequence). The CDR3 sequence is CATSSDRGNQPQHF. CDR3 nucleotides: TGTGCCACCAGCAGCGACAGGGGCAATCAGCCCCAGCATTTT.

This rearrangement joins TRBV7-5 to TRBJ1-5; the table's TRBD1 call for D was not verified on the DNA. TRBV7-5 is shown as a pseudogene. This CDR3 has 19 amino acids. The CDR3: CARRAVGRSLAWVIQPQHF. The CDR3 bases are TGTGCCAGACGGGCCGTGGGGCGAAGCCTTGCCTGGGTAATTCAGCCCCAGCATTTT.

In its sample, this clone was seen once. The gene calls are TRBV4-1 and TRBJ1-2; the match to TRBD1 covers 9 bases. This CDR3 region has 14 residues. Germline CDR1 and CDR2: MGHRA and YSYEKL. The V gene end was trimmed by 4 bases and the J gene end by 8 bases; junction bases not matched to a gene: 8. This CDR3 reads CASSRRGQGSGYTF. The CDR3, as DNA: TGCGCCAGCAGCCGTAGAGGACAGGGGAGCGGCTACACCTTC.

The rearrangement joins TRBV12-3 or TRBV12-4 to TRBJ2-7; D is possibly TRBD1 (6 bases). The CDR3 sequence is 13 residues long. Trimming took off 6 bases at V and 5 bases at J, with 14 bases between the two ends. CDR3 coding DNA: TGTGCCAGCAGCCGCACAGGGATCAACGAGCAGTACTTC. Its protein is CASSRTGINEQYF.

This clone has more than one count but fewer than ten. The chain links TRBV3-1 (or the pseudogene TRBV3-2) to TRBJ1-4, with unresolved D. From germline, CDR1 is LGHDT and CDR2 YNNKEL (reference sequence). The CDR3 contains 13 residues. The germline V and J ends were trimmed by 1 base and 11 bases, with 11 bases remaining between them. CDR3 loop: CASSQGRLGKLFF. As DNA, the CDR3 is TGTGCCAGCAGCCAAGGGAGGTTGGGGAAACTGTTTTTT.

This chain connects TRBV28 to TRBJ2-2; 7 bases fit TRBD2. Unmatched junction bases numbered 8, after V lost 6 bases and J lost 7 bases. The germline V gene has CDR1 MDHEN and CDR2 SYDVKM. The CDR3 has 14 residues. As DNA, the CDR3 is TGTGCCAGCAGGCTGGGGGGGGATGGCGGGGAGCTGTTTTTT. Encoded protein: CASRLGGDGGELFF.

This rearrangement joins TRBV19 to TRBJ1-4; possibly TRBD1 for D (6 bases). Germline lookup yields CDR1 LNHDA and CDR2 SQIVND (reference sequence). CDR3 length: 16 residues. The germline V and J ends were trimmed by 6 bases and 8 bases, with 22 bases remaining between them. This CDR3 reads CASSQRWGPEREKLFF. In nucleotides, the CDR3 is TGTGCCAGTAGCCAAAGGTGGGGGCCAGAGAGGGAAAAACTGTTTTTT.

The chain links TRBV25-1 to TRBJ2-1; perhaps TRBD1 as D (5 bases). CDR3 length: 12 amino acids. Germline CDR1 and CDR2: MGHDK and SYGVNS. V was pared by 4 bases and J by 6 bases, with 7 bases between. CDR3 nucleotides: TGTGCCAGCAGTGTAAGGGGCAATGAGCAGTTCTTC. Translation gives CASSVRGNEQFF.

The J gene is TRBJ1-2, the V gene TRBV7-8; D is uncertain. The germline V gene has CDR1 SGHVS and CDR2 FQNEAQ. This CDR3 comprises 14 residues. The V end lost 3 bases, the J end lost 0 bases, and 8 bases lay between the germline ends. The DNA of the CDR3 is TGTGCCAGCAGCTTGTTCCCCTCTAACTATGGCTACACCTTC. It encodes CASSLFPSNYGYTF.

The chain joins TRBV5-1 to TRBJ2-1; no clear D gene. Germline CDR1 reads SGHRS; CDR2 reads YFSETQ. V lost 1 base and J 8 bases, leaving 7 bases between the germline ends. There are 12 residues in the CDR3. The CDR3 bases are TGCGCCAGCAGCTTGTATAACTATGAGCAGTTCTTC. Protein product: CASSLYNYEQFF.

This clone showed up just once. J is TRBJ1-1 and V is TRBV13; tentatively, D is TRBD1 (5 bases). V lost 5 bases to trimming and J lost 3 bases, with 22 bases between them. Germline V gene data show CDR1 as PRHDT and CDR2 as FYEKMQ (reference sequence). The CDR3 loop spans 17 amino acids. CDR3 amino acids: CASSAGTHLGSYTEAFF. The CDR3 nucleotides are TGTGCCAGCAGCGCAGGGACCCACCTCGGGAGCTACACTGAAGCTTTCTTT.

The chain carries TRBV6-6 and TRBJ1-3, with no clear D. V was clipped by 3 bases and J by 1 base, with 10 bases between them. The CDR3 consists of 15 residues. The germline gives CDR1 MNHNY, CDR2 SVGAGI (reference sequence). CDR3 DNA: TGTGCCAGCAGTTATCTAGATGGATCTGGAAACACCATATATTTT. It specifies CASSYLDGSGNTIYF.

This clone is labeled large. The J gene is TRBJ1-1, the V gene TRBV6-5; 7 bases agree with TRBD1. Trimming took 6 bases from V and 0 from J; bases not matched to a gene: 4. The CDR3 runs 14 residues. Germline V lookup: CDR1 MNHEY, CDR2 SVGAGI. CDR3 in DNA: TGTGCCAGCAGGACGACAGGGTTGAACACTGAAGCTTTCTTT. Translation: CASRTTGLNTEAFF.

The chain combines TRBV11-1 with TRBJ2-2; tentative D call: TRBD2 (7 bases). There are 15 residues in the CDR3. The germline V and J ends were trimmed by 7 bases and 5 bases, with 17 bases remaining between them. The germline V gene encodes CDR1 SGHAT and CDR2 FQDESV (reference sequence). The CDR3 loop reads CASTLGGGATGELFF. The CDR3 nucleotides read TGTGCCAGCACCCTGGGAGGGGGGGCGACCGGGGAGCTGTTTTTT.

The genes are TRBV5-6 and TRBJ1-5, with TRBD1 identical over 9 bases. V was pared by 4 bases and J by 7 bases, with 9 bases of the junction left unmatched. CDR3 length: 15 residues. Germline CDR1 reads SGHDT; CDR2 reads YYEEEE. The CDR3: CASSTGTGTLQPQHF. The CDR3, as DNA: TGTGCCAGCAGCACCGGGACAGGGACTCTCCAGCCCCAGCATTTT. Using reference TRBV5-6 and TRBJ1-5 for the parts outside the CDR3, the full variable domain is DAGVTQSPTHLIKTRGQQVTLRCSPKSGHDTVSWYQQALGQGPQFIFQYYEEEERQRGNFPDRFSGHQFPNYSSELNVNALLLGDSALYLCASSTGTGTLQPQHFGDGTRLSIL.

The genes are TRBV6-6 and TRBJ1-1; TRBD1 matches 7 bases. The V and J ends lost 6 bases and 5 bases, in that order; junction bases with no gene match: 3. The CDR3 has 12 amino acids. Germline CDR1 MNHNY, CDR2 SVGAGI (reference sequence). CDR3 sequence reads: CASRHRGTEAFF. Here the CDR3 DNA reads TGTGCCAGCAGACACAGGGGTACTGAAGCTTTCTTT.

This clone was detected only once. The chain has TRBV28 and TRBJ1-2; D is unclear. Germline V gene data show CDR1 as MDHEN and CDR2 as SYDVKM. With 5 bases removed from V and 2 bases from J, the gap between germline ends came to 15 bases. The CDR3 loop spans 15 amino acids. The CDR3, as DNA: TGTGCCAGCAGTCAACGAATCGGGGAGAACTATGGCTACACCTTC. It specifies CASSQRIGENYGYTF.

The chain has TRBV5-4 and TRBJ2-1; the D is unclear. CDR3 size: 13 residues. Germline loops: CDR1 SGHNT, CDR2 YYREEE (reference sequence). Trimming removed 0 bases at V and 4 bases at J, with 5 bases between. The DNA for the CDR3 is TGTGCCAGCAGCTTGGACAGTTACAATGAGCAGTTCTTC. It is translated as CASSLDSYNEQFF.

The chain combines TRBV2 with TRBJ1-4; D is unresolved. The CDR3 length is 12 residues. Germline-derived CDR1 and CDR2 are SNHLY and FYNNEI. V lost 2 bases, J lost 7 bases, and 5 bases lay in between. The CDR3 region is CASSEWSEKLFF. In nucleotides, the CDR3 is TGTGCCAGCAGTGAATGGAGTGAAAAACTGTTTTTT.

The chain carries TRBV9 and TRBJ2-3; 8 nucleotides agree with TRBD2. Trimming cost V 4 bases and J 4 bases; bases outside gene matches: 11. The CDR3 consists of 16 residues. Per the germline V gene, CDR1 is SGDLS and CDR2 is YYNGEE. The CDR3 loop is CASSPRAAGAPDTQYF. The CDR3 nucleotides are TGTGCCAGCAGCCCGAGAGCAGCGGGAGCCCCAGATACGCAGTATTTT.

The chain is built from TRBV18 and TRBJ2-4; 11 bases agree with TRBD2. Germline values: CDR1 KGHSH, CDR2 LQKENI. V was pared by 0 bases and J by 0 bases, with 4 bases of the junction left unmatched. CDR3 length: 18 amino acids. CDR3 coding DNA: TGTGCCAGCTCACCACCGGGACTAGCGGTCCTAGCCAAAAACATTCAGTACTTC. This sequence encodes CASSPPGLAVLAKNIQYF.

This chain joins TRBV5-1 and TRBJ2-7; maybe TRBD1 (7 bases). Trimming cost V 0 bases and J 5 bases, with 15 bases left between them. CDR3 length: 15 amino acids. CDR1 is SGHRS and CDR2 is YFSETQ in the germline V gene. CDR3 DNA sequence: TGCGCCAGCAGCTTGGCCATCAGGGGGGCGGACGAGCAGTACTTC. It codes for CASSLAIRGADEQYF.

The J gene is TRBJ2-3, the V gene TRBV27, with D uncertain. Germline CDR1 MNHEY, CDR2 SMNVEV (reference sequence). The CDR3 has 13 residues. Between the trimmed V and J ends, which lost 3 bases and 1 base, there was a span of 5 bases. CDR3 sequence reads: CASSLAGTDTQYF. The CDR3 nucleotides are TGTGCCAGCAGTTTGGCAGGCACAGATACGCAGTATTTT.

CDR3 bases: TGTGCCAGCAGCCAAGTTCCGGACAACCGCTACACAGATACGCAGTATTTT. Translated, it gives CASSQVPDNRYTDTQYF. The chain links TRBV3-1 (or the pseudogene TRBV3-2) to TRBJ2-3, with D perhaps matching TRBD1 (5 bases). This CDR3 contains 17 residues. The germline V gene encodes CDR1 LGHDT and CDR2 YNNKEL (reference sequence). Deletions cut 1 base from V and 2 bases from J, with 16 bases between.

This chain links TRBV7-3 with TRBJ2-3, with 8 bases aligning to TRBD2. The CDR3 has 15 residues. Per the germline V gene, CDR1 is SGHTA and CDR2 is FQGTGA. The V gene end was trimmed by 7 bases and the J gene end by 4 bases; junction bases not matched to a gene: 10. The CDR3 loop is CASNPRGGVADTQYF. CDR3 coding DNA: TGTGCCAGCAATCCTCGGGGGGGCGTGGCAGATACGCAGTATTTT.

The chain combines TRBV4-1 with TRBJ1-1; possible D gene TRBD1, 6 bases. This CDR3 is 13 amino acids long. Trimming took 8 bases from V and 5 from J, leaving 15 bases between them. Germline V gene lookup returns CDR1 MGHRA and CDR2 YSYEKL. The CDR3 spells CASQRGGWTEAFF. The CDR3 DNA is TGCGCCAGCCAAAGGGGGGGGTGGACTGAAGCTTTCTTT.

Regarding this clone: Germline is not matched at one junction end, which may reflect a read error. The chain uses TRBV11-2 and TRBJ2-1; D might be TRBD1 (6 bases). The CDR3 runs 16 residues. Germline loops: CDR1 SGHAT, CDR2 FQNNGV. CDR3 DNA: TGTGCCAGCAACTTAGTTGCGAGAGGGGGTTACAATGAGCAGTTCTTC. Encoded protein: CASNLVARGGYNEQFF.

The chain has TRBV5-4 and TRBJ2-7, with 8 bases aligning to TRBD1. This CDR3 is built from 16 residues. Germline lookup yields CDR1 SGHNT and CDR2 YYREEE (reference sequence). J lost 7 bases, V lost 4 bases, and 16 bases had no gene match. The CDR3 sequence: CASSQIMTGVSLEQYF. The CDR3 DNA follows: TGTGCCAGCAGCCAAATAATGACAGGGGTGAGCCTAGAGCAGTACTTC.

The chain links TRBV6-5 to TRBJ1-1, with TRBD1 matching over 10 bases. In germline, CDR1 is MNHEY, CDR2 SVGAGI. The CDR3 has 16 amino acids. With V trimmed by 0 bases and J by 1 base, 2 bases remained unmatched. CDR3 loop: CASSYSRDRGNTEAFF. The CDR3 nucleotides read TGTGCCAGCAGTTACTCGAGGGACAGGGGGAACACTGAAGCTTTCTTT.

This rearrangement joins TRBV27 to TRBJ2-1; the D gene is possibly TRBD2 (6 bases). This CDR3 is 14 amino acids long. Germline V gene sequence: CDR1 MNHEY, CDR2 SMNVEV (reference sequence). The germline V and J ends were trimmed by 7 bases and 3 bases, with 13 bases remaining between them. In nucleotides, the CDR3 is TGTGCCAGCACTTATGCCGGGGGCTACAATGAGCAGTTCTTC. Its protein product is CASTYAGGYNEQFF.

The gene calls are TRBV6-1 and TRBJ1-2; 7 nucleotides agree with TRBD1. Trimming took 1 base from V and 4 from J; bases not matched to a gene: 12. Germline CDR1 is MNHNS and CDR2 is SASEGT. The CDR3 extends over 17 amino acids. The CDR3 sequence is CASSEGGLQGGSYGYTF. CDR3 bases: TGTGCCAGCAGTGAAGGGGGATTGCAGGGGGGCAGCTATGGCTACACCTTC.